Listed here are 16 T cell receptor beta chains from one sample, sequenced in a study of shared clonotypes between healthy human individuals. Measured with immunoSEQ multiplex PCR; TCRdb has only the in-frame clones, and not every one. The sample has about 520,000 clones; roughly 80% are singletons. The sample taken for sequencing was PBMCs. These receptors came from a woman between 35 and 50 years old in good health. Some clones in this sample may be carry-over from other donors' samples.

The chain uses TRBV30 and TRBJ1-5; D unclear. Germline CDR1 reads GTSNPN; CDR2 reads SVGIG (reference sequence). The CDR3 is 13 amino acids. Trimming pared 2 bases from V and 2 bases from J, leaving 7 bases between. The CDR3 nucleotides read TGTGCCTGGAGTCGTAGGGGCAATCAGCCCCAGCATTTT. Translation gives CAWSRRGNQPQHF.

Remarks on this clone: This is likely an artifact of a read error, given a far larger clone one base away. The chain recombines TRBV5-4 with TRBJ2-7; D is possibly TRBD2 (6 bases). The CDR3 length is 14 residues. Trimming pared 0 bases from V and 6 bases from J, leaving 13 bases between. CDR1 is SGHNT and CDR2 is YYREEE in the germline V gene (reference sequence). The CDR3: CASSLGQWRGEQYF. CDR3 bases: TGTGCCAGCAGCTTGGGGCAATGGAGGGGCGAGCAGTACTTC.

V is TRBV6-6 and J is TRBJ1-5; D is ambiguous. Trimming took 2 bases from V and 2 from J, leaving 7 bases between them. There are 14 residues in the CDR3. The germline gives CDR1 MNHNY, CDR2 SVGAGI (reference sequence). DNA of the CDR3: TGTGCCAGCAGTTACGGGAGAGGCAATCAGCCCCAGCATTTT. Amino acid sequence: CASSYGRGNQPQHF.

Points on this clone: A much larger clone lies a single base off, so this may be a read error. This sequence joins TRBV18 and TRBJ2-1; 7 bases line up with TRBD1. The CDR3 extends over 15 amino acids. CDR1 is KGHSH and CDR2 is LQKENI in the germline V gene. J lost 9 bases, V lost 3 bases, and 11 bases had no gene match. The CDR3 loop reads CASSPSAGTVGEQFF. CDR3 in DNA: TGTGCCAGCTCACCCTCAGCCGGGACAGTAGGTGAGCAGTTCTTC.

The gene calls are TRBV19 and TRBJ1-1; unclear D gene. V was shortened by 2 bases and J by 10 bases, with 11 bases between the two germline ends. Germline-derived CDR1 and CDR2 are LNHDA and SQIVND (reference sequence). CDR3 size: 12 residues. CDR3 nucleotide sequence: TGTGCCAGTAGTATAACTCGGGGAGGAGCTTTCTTT. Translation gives CASSITRGGAFF.

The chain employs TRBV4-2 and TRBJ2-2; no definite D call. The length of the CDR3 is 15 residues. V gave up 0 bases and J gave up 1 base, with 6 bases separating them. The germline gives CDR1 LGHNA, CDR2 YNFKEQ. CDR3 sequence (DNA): TGTGCCAGCAGCCAAGATCTGGAGAACACCGGGGAGCTGTTTTTT. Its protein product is CASSQDLENTGELFF.

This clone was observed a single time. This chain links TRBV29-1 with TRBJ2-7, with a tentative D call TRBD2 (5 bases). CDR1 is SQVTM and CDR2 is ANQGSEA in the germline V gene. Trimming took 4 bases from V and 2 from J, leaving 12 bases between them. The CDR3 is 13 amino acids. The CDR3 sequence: CSVGPSGAYEQYF. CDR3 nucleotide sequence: TGCAGCGTTGGGCCCAGCGGAGCCTACGAGCAGTACTTC.

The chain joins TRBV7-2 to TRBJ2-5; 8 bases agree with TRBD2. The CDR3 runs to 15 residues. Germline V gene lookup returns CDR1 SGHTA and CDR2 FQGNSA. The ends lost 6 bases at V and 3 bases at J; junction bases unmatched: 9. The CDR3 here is CASRDRSGREETQYF. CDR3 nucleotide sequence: TGTGCCAGCAGAGACCGCAGCGGGAGAGAAGAGACCCAGTACTTC. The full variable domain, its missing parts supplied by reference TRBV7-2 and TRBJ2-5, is GAGVSQSPSNKVTEKGKDVELRCDPISGHTALYWYRQSLGQGLEFLIYFQGNSAPDKSGLPSDRFSAERTGGSVSTLTIQRTQQEDSAVYLCASRDRSGREETQYFGPGTRLLVL.

The CDR3 loop is CASSGGENQPQHF. In DNA, the CDR3 is TGCGCCAGCAGCGGAGGCGAAAATCAGCCCCAGCATTTT. This chain links TRBV5-1 with TRBJ1-5; D not resolved. The CDR3 has 13 amino acids. Deletions cut 4 bases from V and 4 bases from J, with 9 bases between. In germline, CDR1 is SGHRS, CDR2 YFSETQ. Using reference TRBV5-1 and TRBJ1-5 for the parts outside the CDR3, the full variable domain is KAGVTQTPRYLIKTRGQQVTLSCSPISGHRSVSWYQQTPGQGLQFLFEYFSETQRNKGNFPGRFSGRQFSNSRSEMNVSTLELGDSALYLCASSGGENQPQHFGDGTRLSIL.

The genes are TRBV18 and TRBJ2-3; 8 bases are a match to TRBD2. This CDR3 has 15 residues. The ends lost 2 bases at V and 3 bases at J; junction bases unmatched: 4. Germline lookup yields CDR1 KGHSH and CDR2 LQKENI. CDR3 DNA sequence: TGTGCCAGCTCACCAGGTGGCGGGAGGACAGATACGCAGTATTTT. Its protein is CASSPGGGRTDTQYF.

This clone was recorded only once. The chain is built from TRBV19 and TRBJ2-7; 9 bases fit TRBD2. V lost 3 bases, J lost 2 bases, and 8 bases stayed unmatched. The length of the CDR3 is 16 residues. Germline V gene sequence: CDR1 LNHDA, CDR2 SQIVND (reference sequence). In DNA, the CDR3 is TGTGCCAGTAGTATCGGGAGCGGGAGGTCGACCTACGAGCAGTACTTC. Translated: CASSIGSGRSTYEQYF.

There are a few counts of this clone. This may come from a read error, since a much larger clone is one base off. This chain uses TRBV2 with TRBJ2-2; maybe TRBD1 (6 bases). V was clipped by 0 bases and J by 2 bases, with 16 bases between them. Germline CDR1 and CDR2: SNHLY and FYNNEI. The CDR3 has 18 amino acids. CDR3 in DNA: TGTGCCAGCAGTGAAGCAGCTAGGACAGTGACCAACACCGGGGAGCTGTTTTTT. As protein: CASSEAARTVTNTGELFF.

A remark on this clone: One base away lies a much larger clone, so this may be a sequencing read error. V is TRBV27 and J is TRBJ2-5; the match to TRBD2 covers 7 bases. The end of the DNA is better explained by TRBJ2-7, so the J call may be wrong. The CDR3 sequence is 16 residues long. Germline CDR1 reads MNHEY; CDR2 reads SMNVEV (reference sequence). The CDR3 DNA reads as TGTGCCAGCAGTTACCCATACGGCAGCGGGACCCACGAGCAGTACTTC. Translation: CASSYPYGSGTHEQYF.

CDR3 loop: CASSSHQHWYEQYF. In DNA, the CDR3 is TGTGCCAGCAGTTCCCACCAGCACTGGTACGAGCAGTACTTC. This rearrangement joins TRBV27 to TRBJ2-7; D remains unclear. Germline-derived CDR1 and CDR2 are MNHEY and SMNVEV (reference sequence). Trimming cost V 4 bases and J 4 bases, with 14 bases left between them. The CDR3 sequence is 14 residues long.

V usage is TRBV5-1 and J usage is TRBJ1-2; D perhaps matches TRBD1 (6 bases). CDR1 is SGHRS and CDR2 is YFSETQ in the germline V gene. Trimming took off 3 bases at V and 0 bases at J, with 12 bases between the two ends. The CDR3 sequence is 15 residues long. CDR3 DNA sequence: TGCGCCAGCAGCTGGCGGCGGACAGCTAACTATGGCTACACCTTC. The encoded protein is CASSWRRTANYGYTF.

The CDR3 is CASSPGLAGAEQYF. The CDR3 bases are TGTGCCAGCAGCCCGGGACTAGCGGGAGCCGAGCAGTACTTC. The V call is TRBV9, the J call TRBJ2-7; 14 bases fit TRBD2. Germline-derived CDR1 and CDR2 are SGDLS and YYNGEE. Trimming took 4 bases from V and 6 from J; bases not matched to a gene: 3. The CDR3 contains 14 residues.